This TCR beta chain came from a study of blood T cells in healthy people across ages. A second PCR of 7 to 11 cycles used a sample-barcoded 5' primer and a J-beta primer mix. Each CDR3 protein is one row after TCRdb ran MiXCR on the 5' RACE reads. The sample gives fewer than 900,000 distinct CDR3 sequences, 49% of which show up once; 30% to 40% is in the top ten. Trimming cost V 4 bases and J 2 bases, with 16 bases left between them. This CDR3 is built from 16 residues. Germline lookup yields CDR1 LGHNA and CDR2 YNFKEQ. The rearrangement links TRBV4-2 to TRBJ2-3; unclear D gene. This sequence originates from a woman aged 55 to 70 in good health. Source material: blood. In DNA, the CDR3 is TGTGCCAGCAGCCCTTGGGCTACTGTTTCCACAGATACGCAGTATTTT. Translating gives CASSPWATVSTDTQYF.